This TCR beta chain was captured by sequencing in a study of control samples from healthy donors and cancer patients. This CDR3 is 16 amino acids long. Germline V gives CDR1 KGHSH, CDR2 LQKENI. The V end was cut by 6 bases, the J end by 3 bases, with 18 bases between. Only in-frame clones appear in the TCRdb table, and some are missing; sequencing was by immunoSEQ multiplex PCR. Among some 100,000 clones, 90% were seen once, and the ten largest hold under 4.5%. The source material was blood. The receptor's source is a human donor in good health. The donor label of this sample is uncertain. V gene TRBV18 combines with J gene TRBJ1-3, with D possibly TRBD1 on 5 matching bases. As DNA, the CDR3 is TGTGCCAGCTCCCCTAGACAGAGTCCCGTTGGAAACACCATATATTTT. Translating it yields CASSPRQSPVGNTIYF.